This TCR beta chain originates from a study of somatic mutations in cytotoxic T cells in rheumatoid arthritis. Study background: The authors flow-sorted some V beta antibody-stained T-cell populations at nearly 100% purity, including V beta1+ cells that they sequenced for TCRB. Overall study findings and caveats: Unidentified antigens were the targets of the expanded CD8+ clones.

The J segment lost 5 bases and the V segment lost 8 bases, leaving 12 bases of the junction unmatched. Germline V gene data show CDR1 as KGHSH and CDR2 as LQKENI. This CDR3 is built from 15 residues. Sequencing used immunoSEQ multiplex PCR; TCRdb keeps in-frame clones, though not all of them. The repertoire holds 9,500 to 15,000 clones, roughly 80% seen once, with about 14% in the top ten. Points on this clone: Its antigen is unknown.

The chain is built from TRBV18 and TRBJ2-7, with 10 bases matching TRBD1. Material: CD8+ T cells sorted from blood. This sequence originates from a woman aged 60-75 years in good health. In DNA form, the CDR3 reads TGTGCCAGCCAAGTCACCGGGACAGGGGAACACGAGCAGTACTTC. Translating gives CASQVTGTGEHEQYF.